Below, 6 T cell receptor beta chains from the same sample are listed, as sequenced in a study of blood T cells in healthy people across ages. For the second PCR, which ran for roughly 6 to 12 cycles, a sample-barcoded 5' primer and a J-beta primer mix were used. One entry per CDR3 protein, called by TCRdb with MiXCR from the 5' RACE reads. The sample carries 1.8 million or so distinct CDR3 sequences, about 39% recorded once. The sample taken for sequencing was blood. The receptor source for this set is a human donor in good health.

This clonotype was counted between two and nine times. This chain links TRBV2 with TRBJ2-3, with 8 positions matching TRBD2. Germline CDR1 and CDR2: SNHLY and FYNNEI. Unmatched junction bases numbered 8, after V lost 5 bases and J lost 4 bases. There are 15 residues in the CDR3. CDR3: CASSSGTRVADTQYF. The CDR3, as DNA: TGTGCCAGCAGTTCGGGGACTAGAGTGGCAGATACGCAGTATTTT.

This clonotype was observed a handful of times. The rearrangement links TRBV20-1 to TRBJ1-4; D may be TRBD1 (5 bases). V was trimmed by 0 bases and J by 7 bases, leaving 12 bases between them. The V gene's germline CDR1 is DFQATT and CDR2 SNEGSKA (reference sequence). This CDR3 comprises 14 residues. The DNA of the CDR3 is TGCAGTGCTAGAGATGGGGGGAAGGGTGAAAAACTGTTTTTT. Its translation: CSARDGGKGEKLFF.

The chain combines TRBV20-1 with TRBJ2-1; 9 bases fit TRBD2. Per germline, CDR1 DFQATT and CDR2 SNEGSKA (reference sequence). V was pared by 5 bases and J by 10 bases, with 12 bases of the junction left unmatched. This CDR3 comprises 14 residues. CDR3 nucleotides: TGCAGTGCTCAGGTAGCGGGGGCCCTCGCCGAGCAGTTCTTC. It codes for CSAQVAGALAEQFF.

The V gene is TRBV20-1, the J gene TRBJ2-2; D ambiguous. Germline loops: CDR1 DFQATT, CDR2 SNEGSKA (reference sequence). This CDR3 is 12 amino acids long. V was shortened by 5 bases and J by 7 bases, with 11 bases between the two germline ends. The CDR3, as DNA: TGCAGTGCTGATCGATCGAGCGGGGAGCTGTTTTTT. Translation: CSADRSSGELFF.

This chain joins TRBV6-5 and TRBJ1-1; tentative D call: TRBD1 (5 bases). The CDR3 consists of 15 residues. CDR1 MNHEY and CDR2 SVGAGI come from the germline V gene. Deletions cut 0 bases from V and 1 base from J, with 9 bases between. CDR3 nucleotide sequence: TGTGCCAGCAGTTACTCCGTTCAGGGGAACACTGAAGCTTTCTTT. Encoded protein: CASSYSVQGNTEAFF.

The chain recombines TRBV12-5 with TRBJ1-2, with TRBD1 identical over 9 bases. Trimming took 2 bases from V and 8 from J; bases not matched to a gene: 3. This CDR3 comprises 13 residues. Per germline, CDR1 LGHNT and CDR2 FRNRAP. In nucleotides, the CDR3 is TGTGCTAGTGGTTTGACAGGGGGCTTAGGCTACACCTTC. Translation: CASGLTGGLGYTF.